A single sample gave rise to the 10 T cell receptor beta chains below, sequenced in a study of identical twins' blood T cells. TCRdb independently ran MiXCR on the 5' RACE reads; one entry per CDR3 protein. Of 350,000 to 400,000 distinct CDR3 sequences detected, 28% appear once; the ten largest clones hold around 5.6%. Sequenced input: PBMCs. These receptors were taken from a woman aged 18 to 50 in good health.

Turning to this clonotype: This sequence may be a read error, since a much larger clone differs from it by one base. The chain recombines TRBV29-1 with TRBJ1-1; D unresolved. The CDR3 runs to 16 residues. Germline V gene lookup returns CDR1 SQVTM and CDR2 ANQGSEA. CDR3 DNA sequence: TGCATCGTTGTCTACATTGGCAGGAGAAAGAACACTGAAGCTTTCTTT. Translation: CIVVYIGRRKNTEAFF.

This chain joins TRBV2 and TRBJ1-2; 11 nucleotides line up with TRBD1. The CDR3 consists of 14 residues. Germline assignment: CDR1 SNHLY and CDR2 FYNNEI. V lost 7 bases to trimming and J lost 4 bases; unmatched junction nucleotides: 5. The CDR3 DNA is TGTGCCAGCACCAAGGGACAGGGGGGCTATGGCTACACCTTC. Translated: CASTKGQGGYGYTF.

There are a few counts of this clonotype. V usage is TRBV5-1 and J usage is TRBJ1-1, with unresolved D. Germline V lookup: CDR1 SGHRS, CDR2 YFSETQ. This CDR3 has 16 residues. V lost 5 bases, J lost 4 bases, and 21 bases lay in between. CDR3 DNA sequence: TGCGCCAGCAGGCCCGACTCCGCCGGGATGACCACTGAAGCTTTCTTT. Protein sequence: CASRPDSAGMTTEAFF.

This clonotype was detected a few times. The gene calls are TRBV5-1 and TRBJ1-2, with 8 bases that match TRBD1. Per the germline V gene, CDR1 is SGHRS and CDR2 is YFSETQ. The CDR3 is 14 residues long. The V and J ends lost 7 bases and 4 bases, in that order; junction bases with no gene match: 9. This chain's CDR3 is CASAVGQGAYGYTF. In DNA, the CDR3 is TGCGCCAGCGCCGTCGGACAGGGAGCCTATGGCTACACCTTC.

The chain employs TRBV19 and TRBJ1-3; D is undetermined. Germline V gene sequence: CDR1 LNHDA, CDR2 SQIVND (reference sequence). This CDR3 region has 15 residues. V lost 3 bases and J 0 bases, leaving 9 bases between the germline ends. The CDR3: CASSILASSGNTIYF. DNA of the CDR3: TGTGCCAGTAGTATTTTGGCGAGCTCTGGAAACACCATATATTTT.

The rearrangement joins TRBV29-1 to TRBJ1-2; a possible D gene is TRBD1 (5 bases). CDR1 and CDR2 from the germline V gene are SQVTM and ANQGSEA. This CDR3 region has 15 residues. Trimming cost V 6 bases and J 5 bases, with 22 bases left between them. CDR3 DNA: TGCAGCGTGATGGGTCTGGGACGGGCACTTTATGGCTACACCTTC. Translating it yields CSVMGLGRALYGYTF.

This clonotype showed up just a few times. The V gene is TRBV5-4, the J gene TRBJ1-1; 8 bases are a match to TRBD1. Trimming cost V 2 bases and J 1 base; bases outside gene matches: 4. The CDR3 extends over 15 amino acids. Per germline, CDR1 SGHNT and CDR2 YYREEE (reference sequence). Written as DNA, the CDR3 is TGTGCCAGCAGCTTTCCAACAGGGGGGAACACTGAAGCTTTCTTT. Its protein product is CASSFPTGGNTEAFF.

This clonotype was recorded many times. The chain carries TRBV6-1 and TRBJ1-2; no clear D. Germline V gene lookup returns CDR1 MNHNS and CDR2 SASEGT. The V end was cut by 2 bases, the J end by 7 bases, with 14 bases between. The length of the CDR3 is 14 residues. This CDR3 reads CASSESLLGLGYTF. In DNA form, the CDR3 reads TGTGCCAGCAGTGAAAGCCTTCTAGGCCTTGGCTACACCTTC.

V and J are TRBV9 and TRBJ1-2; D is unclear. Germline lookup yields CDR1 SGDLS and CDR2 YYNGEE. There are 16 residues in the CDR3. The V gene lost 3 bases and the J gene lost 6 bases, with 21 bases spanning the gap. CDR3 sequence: CASSGMSAATVDGYTF. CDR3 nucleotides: TGTGCCAGCAGCGGGATGTCGGCAGCAACGGTGGATGGCTACACCTTC.

The CDR3, as DNA: TGCGCCAGCAGCCAAGCAAGGAACTCCTACAATGAGCAGTTCTTC. Amino acids: CASSQARNSYNEQFF. The chain couples TRBV4-3 to TRBJ2-1; D gene uncertain. The V end lost 1 base, the J end lost 0 bases, and 7 bases lay between the germline ends. Per the germline V gene, CDR1 is LGHNA and CDR2 is YSLEER. The CDR3 is 15 amino acids.